Shown below are 3 T cell receptor beta chains from a single sample sequenced in a study of cytomegalovirus exposure and HLA in healthy donors. Both 60 Vbeta primers and 13 Jbeta primers went into the PCR. TCRdb's copy holds only in-frame clones and misses some; the assay was immunoSEQ multiplex PCR. The sample's table shows 150,000 to 200,000 clones. The sample taken for sequencing was PBMCs. These receptors were obtained from a man aged 25 to 45 in good health and CMV-seronegative.

This chain uses TRBV4-3 with TRBJ2-1, with D maybe TRBD2 (5 bases). This CDR3 spans 17 amino acids. CDR1 LGHNA and CDR2 YSLEER come from the germline V gene. V lost 0 bases and J 2 bases, leaving 14 bases between the germline ends. For the CDR3, the DNA is TGCGCCAGCAGCCAAGAATTGCAGCGGACTGCCTACAATGAGCAGTTCTTC. Its protein is CASSQELQRTAYNEQFF.

The chain uses TRBV11-2 and TRBJ1-4; a possible D gene is TRBD1 (6 bases). Germline loops: CDR1 SGHAT, CDR2 FQNNGV. The CDR3 length is 15 residues. The ends were cut back, 1 base at V and 6 bases at J, with 12 bases in the middle. CDR3 bases: TGTGCCAGCAGCTTAGGATGGACAGCGGATGAAAAACTGTTTTTT. Its protein product is CASSLGWTADEKLFF.

The CDR3 nucleotides are TGTGCCAACTTGGGACTAGCGGGATTAAATGAGCAGTTCTTC. As protein: CANLGLAGLNEQFF. The chain carries TRBV10-3 and TRBJ2-1; 13 nucleotides match TRBD2. V lost 10 bases to trimming and J lost 7 bases; unmatched junction nucleotides: 7. The CDR3 has 14 residues. Germline V gene data show CDR1 as ENHRY and CDR2 as SYGVKD.